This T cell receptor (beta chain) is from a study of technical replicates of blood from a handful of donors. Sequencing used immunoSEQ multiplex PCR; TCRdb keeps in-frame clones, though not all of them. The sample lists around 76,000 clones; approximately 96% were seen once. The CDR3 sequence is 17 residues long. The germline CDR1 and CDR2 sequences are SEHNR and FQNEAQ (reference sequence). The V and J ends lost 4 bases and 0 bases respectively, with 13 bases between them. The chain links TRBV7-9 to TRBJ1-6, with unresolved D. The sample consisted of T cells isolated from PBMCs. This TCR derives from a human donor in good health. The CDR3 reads CASSSHRESSYNSPLHF. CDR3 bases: TGTGCCAGCAGCTCCCATCGAGAGAGCTCCTATAATTCACCCCTCCACTTT.